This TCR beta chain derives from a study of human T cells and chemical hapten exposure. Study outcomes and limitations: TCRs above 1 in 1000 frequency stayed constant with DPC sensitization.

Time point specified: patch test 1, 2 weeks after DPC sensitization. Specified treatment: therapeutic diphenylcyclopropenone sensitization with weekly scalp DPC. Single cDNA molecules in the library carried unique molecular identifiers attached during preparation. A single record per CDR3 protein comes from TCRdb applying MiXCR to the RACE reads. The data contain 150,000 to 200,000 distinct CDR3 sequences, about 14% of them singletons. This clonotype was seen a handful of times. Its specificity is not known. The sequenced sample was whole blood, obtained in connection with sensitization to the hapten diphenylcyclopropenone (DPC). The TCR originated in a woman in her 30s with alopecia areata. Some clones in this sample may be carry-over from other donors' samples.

In nucleotides, the CDR3 is TGTGCCAGCAGCGCTGGGACAGGGAGAGCTAATGAGCAGTTCTTC. This codes for CASSAGTGRANEQFF. The chain carries TRBV9 and TRBJ2-1; 9 bases match TRBD1. V was pared by 3 bases and J by 7 bases, with 8 bases of the junction left unmatched. CDR3 size: 15 residues. Germline-derived CDR1 and CDR2 are SGDLS and YYNGEE.